This T cell receptor beta chain was identified in a study of T cell responses to AZD1222 COVID-19 vaccine. In its sample, this clone was seen a few times. No antigen is known for it. Study results and caveats: Two doses of AZD1222 preceded a rise in Spike-specific TCR breadth and depth. Spike was spanned by vaccine-associated CD4 TCRs, which were dominant at 160-218 and 743-854. Most donors were white British, females outnumbered males, and clonal diversity was possibly underestimated. Repertoire sampling occurred only after the peak T cell response.

The germline V gene has CDR1 MGHRA and CDR2 YSYEKL. Trimming shortened V by 3 bases and J by 4 bases, and 18 bases separated the two germline ends. The CDR3 loop spans 16 amino acids. TCRdb keeps only in-frame clones here, not all; method: immunoSEQ multiplex PCR. The sample shows about 93,000 clones, approximately 86% of them seen only once. Material: peripheral blood, obtained on day 0 of AZD1222 vaccination. The V gene is TRBV4-1, the J gene TRBJ1-2, with D unresolved. This clonotype was sampled from an adult in good health. In DNA form, the CDR3 reads TGCGCCAGCAGCCAGGTTACGAGGGCGGAGGGCTATGGCTACACCTTC. It translates to CASSQVTRAEGYGYTF.